Shown below are 17 T cell receptor beta chains from a single sample sequenced in a study of blood T cell repertoires in COVID-19. The table came from immunoSEQ multiplex PCR; TCRdb's copy has only in-frame clones and leaves some out. Altogether over 200,000 clones are present, 90% being singletons, with the ten largest covering approximately 2.4%. Material: peripheral blood. The receptors shown here come from a man between 25 and 39 years old with COVID-19, enrolled during active disease.

The chain recombines TRBV5-6 with TRBJ2-5; D possibly corresponds to TRBD1 (6 bases). Germline CDR1 reads SGHDT; CDR2 reads YYEEEE. CDR3 length: 16 residues. Trimming took 1 base from V and 2 from J, leaving 15 bases between them. CDR3 bases: TGTGCCAGCAGCTTGTTTACAGGGAACCTTCAAGAGACCCAGTACTTC. Translated, it gives CASSLFTGNLQETQYF. The full variable domain, with the rest looked up from reference TRBV5-6 and TRBJ2-5, is DAGVTQSPTHLIKTRGQQVTLRCSPKSGHDTVSWYQQALGQGPQFIFQYYEEEERQRGNFPDRFSGHQFPNYSSELNVNALLLGDSALYLCASSLFTGNLQETQYFGPGTRLLVL.

This chain joins TRBV11-3 and TRBJ2-1, with a weak D call TRBD1 (5 bases). The V gene lost 2 bases and the J gene lost 0 bases, with 11 bases spanning the gap. CDR1 is SGHNT, CDR2 YENEEA, per germline. The CDR3 totals 16 residues. The CDR3 here is CASSLRFRGSYNEQFF. Here the CDR3 DNA reads TGTGCCAGCAGCTTACGGTTTAGGGGCTCCTACAATGAGCAGTTCTTC.

The rearrangement links TRBV6-5 to TRBJ1-1; D is undetermined. The CDR3 totals 14 residues. V lost 7 bases and J 3 bases, leaving 15 bases between the germline ends. Germline V CDR1 and CDR2: MNHEY, SVGAGI. The CDR3 sequence: CASTPYRGDTEAFF. The CDR3 nucleotides read TGTGCCAGCACTCCATATCGCGGGGACACTGAAGCTTTCTTT.

The chain carries TRBV14 and TRBJ1-2, with D maybe TRBD1 (6 bases). The V end was cut by 3 bases, the J end by 4 bases, with 27 bases between. CDR1 and CDR2 from the germline V gene are SGHDN and FVKESK. The CDR3 extends over 19 amino acids. The CDR3 spells CASSQRTLDSPYRVYGYTF. DNA of the CDR3: TGTGCCAGCAGCCAGCGAACCCTGGACAGCCCATACCGGGTCTATGGCTACACCTTC. Combining the CDR3 with reference TRBV14 and TRBJ1-2 gives the whole variable domain EAGVTQFPSHSVIEKGQTVTLRCDPISGHDNLYWYRRVMGKEIKFLLHFVKESKQDESGMPNNRFLAERTGGTYSTLKVQPAELEDSGVYFCASSQRTLDSPYRVYGYTFGSGTRLTVV.

V gene TRBV7-3 combines with J gene TRBJ1-1, with a possible D match to TRBD1 (5 bases). The CDR3 sequence is 15 residues long. The germline gives CDR1 SGHTA, CDR2 FQGTGA. Trimming stripped 3 bases from V and 4 bases from J, with 15 bases between. The CDR3 sequence: CASSFGAGPITEAFF. DNA for the CDR3: TGTGCCAGCAGCTTTGGGGCGGGGCCGATCACTGAAGCTTTCTTT.

V usage is TRBV5-1 and J usage is TRBJ2-1; unclear D gene. The CDR3 sequence is 14 residues long. Germline V lookup: CDR1 SGHRS, CDR2 YFSETQ. Trimming pared 4 bases from V and 5 bases from J, leaving 13 bases between. The CDR3 loop is CASSHYTNDNEQFF. In nucleotides, the CDR3 is TGCGCCAGCAGCCATTACACGAACGACAATGAGCAGTTCTTC.

The V gene is TRBV11-2, the J gene TRBJ1-4; a possible D gene is TRBD1 (5 bases). Germline V gene data show CDR1 as SGHAT and CDR2 as FQNNGV. V dropped 5 bases and J dropped 2 bases, with 21 bases sitting between them. The length of the CDR3 is 18 residues. The CDR3, as DNA: TGTGCCAGCAGCCATCCTGCCCGGGGGGGAAGCACTAATGAAAAACTGTTTTTT. It is translated as CASSHPARGGSTNEKLFF.

This clone occurred a few times. The rearrangement uses TRBV18 and TRBJ2-7; TRBD2 matches at 8 bases. The CDR3 has 16 amino acids. V trimming: 3 bases; J trimming: 9 bases; junction bases outside the gene matches: 16. Germline values: CDR1 KGHSH, CDR2 LQKENI. The CDR3 reads CASSPAGRGLTTGQYF. DNA of the CDR3: TGTGCCAGCTCACCCGCCGGGAGGGGGTTGACAACGGGGCAGTACTTC.

V gene TRBV30 combines with J gene TRBJ1-5, with D tentatively TRBD1 (6 bases). Between the trimmed V and J ends, which lost 0 bases and 5 bases, there was a span of 11 bases. The CDR3 covers 14 residues. Germline V gene sequence: CDR1 GTSNPN, CDR2 SVGIG (reference sequence). This CDR3 is CAWSVNRAHQPQHF. The CDR3 DNA follows: TGTGCCTGGAGTGTAAACAGGGCCCATCAGCCCCAGCATTTT.

The chain employs TRBV7-9 and TRBJ2-2; 8 bases are shared with TRBD1. From germline, CDR1 is SEHNR and CDR2 FQNEAQ (reference sequence). The trim removed 4 bases at V and 1 base at J, leaving 11 bases unmatched. The CDR3 is 18 amino acids. The CDR3 DNA reads TGTGCCAGCAGCTCTCTGCTGACAGGGGCAATGAACACCGGGGAGCTGTTTTTT. Its protein product is CASSSLLTGAMNTGELFF. The entire variable domain, with the rest obtained from reference TRBV7-9 and TRBJ2-2, is as follows: DTGVSQNPRHKITKRGQNVTFRCDPISEHNRLYWYRQTLGQGPEFLTYFQNEAQLEKSRLLSDRFSAERPKGSFSTLEIQRTEQGDSAMYLCASSSLLTGAMNTGELFFGEGSRLTVL.

The chain's CDR3 is CASSFQGSTNSPLHF. The CDR3 DNA is TGTGCCAGCAGCTTCCAAGGGAGCACTAATTCACCCCTCCACTTT. The J gene is TRBJ1-6, the V gene TRBV7-9; no definite D call. The CDR3 has 15 amino acids. The germline CDR1 and CDR2 sequences are SEHNR and FQNEAQ (reference sequence). With 3 bases removed from V and 6 bases from J, the gap between germline ends came to 12 bases.

V gene TRBV9 combines with J gene TRBJ2-1; the match to TRBD2 covers 11 bases. The V and J ends lost 2 bases and 9 bases, in that order; junction bases with no gene match: 4. Germline V gives CDR1 SGDLS, CDR2 YYNGEE. CDR3 length: 14 amino acids. The CDR3 DNA sequence: TGTGCCAGCAGCGTTAGCGGGGGGGCGGCTGAGCAGTTCTTC. Protein sequence: CASSVSGGAAEQFF.

This chain connects TRBV19 to TRBJ1-5; 7 positions agree with TRBD1. Per germline, CDR1 LNHDA and CDR2 SQIVND (reference sequence). This CDR3 region has 17 residues. Trimming removed 4 bases from V and 0 bases from J; junction bases left unmatched: 9. Here the CDR3 DNA reads TGTGCCAGTAGTACAGACAGGGTTTCTCATAGCAATCAGCCCCAGCATTTT. This encodes CASSTDRVSHSNQPQHF.

V usage is TRBV9 and J usage is TRBJ2-7; TRBD2 agrees at 9 bases. Germline CDR1 is SGDLS and CDR2 is YYNGEE. The trim removed 5 bases at V and 6 bases at J, leaving 12 bases unmatched. The CDR3 totals 15 residues. CDR3 in amino acids: CASSPLAGLSGEQYF. Here the CDR3 DNA reads TGTGCCAGCAGTCCTCTAGCGGGACTCTCCGGCGAGCAGTACTTC.

V is TRBV28 and J is TRBJ2-6, with a weak D call TRBD1 (6 bases). Germline V gives CDR1 MDHEN, CDR2 SYDVKM. Trimming took 4 bases from V and 4 from J, leaving 8 bases between them. The CDR3 length is 14 residues. As DNA, the CDR3 is TGTGCCAGCAGTTCAGGGGCCGGGGCCAACGTCCTGACTTTC. It codes for CASSSGAGANVLTF. Based on the CDR3 plus reference TRBV28 and TRBJ2-6, the full variable domain is DVKVTQSSRYLVKRTGEKVFLECVQDMDHENMFWYRQDPGLGLRLIYFSYDVKMKEKGDIPEGYSVSREKKERFSLILESASTNQTSMYLCASSSGAGANVLTFGAGSRLTVL.

The V call is TRBV6-1, the J call TRBJ1-2; D is perhaps TRBD1 (5 bases). With 3 bases removed from V and 6 bases from J, the gap between germline ends came to 14 bases. The CDR3 contains 14 residues. Germline CDR1 reads MNHNS; CDR2 reads SASEGT. CDR3 bases: TGTGCCAGCAGTGAGACCAGGGATTGGCATGGCTACACCTTC. Translation gives CASSETRDWHGYTF.

This clone was seen only a few times. The rearrangement uses TRBV5-4 and TRBJ2-7, with 10 bases fitting TRBD1. Germline CDR1 SGHNT, CDR2 YYREEE (reference sequence). The CDR3 contains 16 residues. After removal of 2 bases from V and 1 base from J, the junction contained 6 bases not matched to a gene. CDR3 sequence reads: CASSFGRTGGSYEQYF. The CDR3 DNA reads TGTGCCAGCAGCTTCGGTAGGACAGGGGGATCCTACGAGCAGTACTTC.